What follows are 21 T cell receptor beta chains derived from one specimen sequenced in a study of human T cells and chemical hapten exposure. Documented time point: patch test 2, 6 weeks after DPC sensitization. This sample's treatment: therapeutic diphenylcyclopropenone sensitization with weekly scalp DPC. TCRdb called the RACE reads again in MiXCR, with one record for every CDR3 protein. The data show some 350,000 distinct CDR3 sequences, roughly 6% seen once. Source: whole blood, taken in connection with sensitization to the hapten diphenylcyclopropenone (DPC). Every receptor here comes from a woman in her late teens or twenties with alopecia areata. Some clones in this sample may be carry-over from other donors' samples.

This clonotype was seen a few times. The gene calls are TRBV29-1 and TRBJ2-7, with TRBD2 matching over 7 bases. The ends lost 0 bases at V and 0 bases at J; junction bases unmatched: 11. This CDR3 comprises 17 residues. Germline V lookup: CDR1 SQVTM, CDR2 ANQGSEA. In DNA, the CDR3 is TGCAGCGTTGAAGACAACCGAGAGCGGGGCCCCTCCTACGAGCAGTACTTC. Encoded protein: CSVEDNRERGPSYEQYF.

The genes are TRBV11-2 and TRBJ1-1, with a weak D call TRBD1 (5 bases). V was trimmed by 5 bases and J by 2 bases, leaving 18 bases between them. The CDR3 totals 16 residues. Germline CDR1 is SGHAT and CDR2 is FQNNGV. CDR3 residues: CASSLGLGGTNTEAFF. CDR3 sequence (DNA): TGTGCCAGCAGCCTAGGGCTTGGGGGGACTAACACTGAAGCTTTCTTT. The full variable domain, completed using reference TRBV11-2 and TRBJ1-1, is EAGVAQSPRYKIIEKRQSVAFWCNPISGHATLYWYQQILGQGPKLLIQFQNNGVVDDSQLPKDRFSAERLKGVDSTLKIQPAKLEDSAVYLCASSLGLGGTNTEAFFGQGTRLTVV.

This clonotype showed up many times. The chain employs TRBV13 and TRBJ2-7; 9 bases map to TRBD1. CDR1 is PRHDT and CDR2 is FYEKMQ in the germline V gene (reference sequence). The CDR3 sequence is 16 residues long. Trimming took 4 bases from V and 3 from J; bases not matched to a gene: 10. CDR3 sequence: CASSYYPGQGNYEQYF. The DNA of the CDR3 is TGTGCCAGCAGCTATTATCCGGGACAGGGCAACTACGAGCAGTACTTC.

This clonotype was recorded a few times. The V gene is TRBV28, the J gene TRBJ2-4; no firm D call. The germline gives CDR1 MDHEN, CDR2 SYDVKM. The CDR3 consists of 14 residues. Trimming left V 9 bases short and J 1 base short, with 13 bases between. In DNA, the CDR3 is TGTGCCAGTAACCTTGGCCGGGCCAAAAACATTCAGTACTTC. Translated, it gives CASNLGRAKNIQYF.

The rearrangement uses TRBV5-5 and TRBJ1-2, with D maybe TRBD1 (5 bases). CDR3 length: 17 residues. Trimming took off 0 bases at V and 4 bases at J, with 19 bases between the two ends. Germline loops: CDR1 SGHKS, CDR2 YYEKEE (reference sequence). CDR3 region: CASSLEAGREVGYGYTF. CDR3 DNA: TGTGCCAGCAGCTTGGAGGCAGGGAGGGAGGTCGGCTATGGCTACACCTTC.

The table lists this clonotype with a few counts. In DNA form, the CDR3 reads TGTGCCAGCAGTTCGACAGGGCCGATCTATGGCTACACCTTC. Translated, it gives CASSSTGPIYGYTF. The V gene is TRBV6-6, the J gene TRBJ1-2; 7 positions match TRBD1. This CDR3 has 14 residues. Germline loops: CDR1 MNHNY, CDR2 SVGAGI (reference sequence). J gave up 4 bases and V 4 bases, and 6 bases lay outside the gene matches.

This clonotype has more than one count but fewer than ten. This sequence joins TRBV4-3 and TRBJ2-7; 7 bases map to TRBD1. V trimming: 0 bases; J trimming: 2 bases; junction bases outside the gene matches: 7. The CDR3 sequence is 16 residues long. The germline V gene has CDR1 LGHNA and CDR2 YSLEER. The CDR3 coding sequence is TGCGCCAGCAGCCAAGATAAAGCACAGGGGACCTACGAGCAGTACTTC. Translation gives CASSQDKAQGTYEQYF.

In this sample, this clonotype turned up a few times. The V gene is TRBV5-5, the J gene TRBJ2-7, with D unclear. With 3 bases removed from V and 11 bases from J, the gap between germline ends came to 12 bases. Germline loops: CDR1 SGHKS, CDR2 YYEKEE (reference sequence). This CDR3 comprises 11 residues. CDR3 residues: CASSSRPPEYF. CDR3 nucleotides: TGTGCCAGCAGCTCCCGGCCCCCGGAGTACTTC.

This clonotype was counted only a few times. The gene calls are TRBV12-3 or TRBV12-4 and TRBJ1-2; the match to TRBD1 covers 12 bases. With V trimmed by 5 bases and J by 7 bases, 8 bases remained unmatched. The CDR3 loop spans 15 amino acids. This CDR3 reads CASSGGTGGYSGYTF. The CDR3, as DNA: TGTGCCAGCAGTGGAGGGACAGGGGGCTATTCTGGCTACACCTTC.

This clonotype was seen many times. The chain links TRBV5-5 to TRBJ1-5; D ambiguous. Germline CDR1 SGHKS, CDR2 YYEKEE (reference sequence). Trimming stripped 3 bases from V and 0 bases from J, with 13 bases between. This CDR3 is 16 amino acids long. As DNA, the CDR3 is TGTGCCAGCAGCTGGGATGGGAGCTATAGCAATCAGCCCCAGCATTTT. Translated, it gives CASSWDGSYSNQPQHF.

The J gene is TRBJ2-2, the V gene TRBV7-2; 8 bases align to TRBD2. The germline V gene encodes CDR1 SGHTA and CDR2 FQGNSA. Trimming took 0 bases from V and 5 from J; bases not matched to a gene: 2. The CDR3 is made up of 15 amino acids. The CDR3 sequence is CASSLAGLATGELFF. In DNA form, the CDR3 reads TGTGCCAGCAGCTTAGCCGGACTAGCAACCGGGGAGCTGTTTTTT.

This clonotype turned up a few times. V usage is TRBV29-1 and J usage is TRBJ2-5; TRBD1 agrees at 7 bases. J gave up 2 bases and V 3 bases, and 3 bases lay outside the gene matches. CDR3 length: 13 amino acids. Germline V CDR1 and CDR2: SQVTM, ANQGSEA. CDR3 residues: CSVDPGQQETQYF. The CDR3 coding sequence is TGCAGCGTTGACCCGGGACAGCAAGAGACCCAGTACTTC.

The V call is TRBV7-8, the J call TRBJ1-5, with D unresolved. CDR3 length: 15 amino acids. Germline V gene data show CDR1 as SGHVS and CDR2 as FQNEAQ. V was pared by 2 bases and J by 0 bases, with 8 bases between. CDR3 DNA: TGTGCCAGCAGCTTACATCGGATTAGCAATCAGCCCCAGCATTTT. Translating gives CASSLHRISNQPQHF.

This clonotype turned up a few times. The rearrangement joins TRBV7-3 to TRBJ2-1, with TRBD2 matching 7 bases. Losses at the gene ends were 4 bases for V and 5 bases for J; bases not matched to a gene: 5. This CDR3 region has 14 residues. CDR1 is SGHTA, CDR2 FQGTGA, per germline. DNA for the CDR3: TGTGCCAGCAGCTGGGGGGGGACCAACAATGAGCAGTTCTTC. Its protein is CASSWGGTNNEQFF.

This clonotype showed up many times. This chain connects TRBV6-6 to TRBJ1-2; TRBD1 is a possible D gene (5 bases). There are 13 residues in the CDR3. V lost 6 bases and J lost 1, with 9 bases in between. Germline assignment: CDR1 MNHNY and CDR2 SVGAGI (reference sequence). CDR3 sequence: CASSPQVNYGYTF. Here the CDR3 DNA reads TGTGCCAGCAGCCCACAGGTTAACTATGGCTACACCTTC.

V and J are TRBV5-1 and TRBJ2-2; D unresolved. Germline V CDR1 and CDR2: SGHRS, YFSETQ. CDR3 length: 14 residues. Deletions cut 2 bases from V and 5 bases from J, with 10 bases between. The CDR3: CASSLRDPTGELFF. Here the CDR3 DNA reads TGCGCCAGCAGCTTAAGGGATCCGACCGGGGAGCTGTTTTTT.

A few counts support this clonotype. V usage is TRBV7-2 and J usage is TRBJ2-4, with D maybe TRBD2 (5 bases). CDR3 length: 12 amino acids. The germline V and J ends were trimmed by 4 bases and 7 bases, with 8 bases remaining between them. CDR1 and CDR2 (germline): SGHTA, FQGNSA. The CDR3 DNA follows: TGTGCCAGCAGCTCCACTAGTAACATTCAGTACTTC. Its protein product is CASSSTSNIQYF.

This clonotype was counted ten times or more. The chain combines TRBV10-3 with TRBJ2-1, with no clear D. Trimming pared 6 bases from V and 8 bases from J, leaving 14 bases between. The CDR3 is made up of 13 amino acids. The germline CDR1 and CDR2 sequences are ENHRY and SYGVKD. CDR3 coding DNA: TGTGCCATCAGCGCCTCTTTATCGGATGAGCAGTTCTTC. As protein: CAISASLSDEQFF.

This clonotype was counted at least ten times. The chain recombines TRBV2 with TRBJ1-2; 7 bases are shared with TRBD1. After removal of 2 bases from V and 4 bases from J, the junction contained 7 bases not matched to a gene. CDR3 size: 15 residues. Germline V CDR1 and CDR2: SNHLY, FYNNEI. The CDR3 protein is CASSELLTGIYGYTF. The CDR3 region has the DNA TGTGCCAGCAGTGAACTCCTGACAGGGATCTATGGCTACACCTTC.

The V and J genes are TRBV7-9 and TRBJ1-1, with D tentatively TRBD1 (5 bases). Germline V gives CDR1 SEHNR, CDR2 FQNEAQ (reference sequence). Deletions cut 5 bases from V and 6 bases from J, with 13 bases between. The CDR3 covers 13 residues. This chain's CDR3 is CASSQGPGSEAFF. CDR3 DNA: TGTGCCAGCAGCCAGGGCCCGGGGTCTGAAGCTTTCTTT.

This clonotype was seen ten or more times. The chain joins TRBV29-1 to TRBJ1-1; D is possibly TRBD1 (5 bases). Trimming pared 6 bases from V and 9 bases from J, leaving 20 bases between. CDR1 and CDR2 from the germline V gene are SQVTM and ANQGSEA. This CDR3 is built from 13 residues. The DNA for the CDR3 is TGCAGCGTAGCCGGGACGGTGGAAGGGCAAGCTTTCTTT. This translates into CSVAGTVEGQAFF.